A selection of T cell receptor beta chains follows, all from one sample in a study of identical twins. TCRdb independently ran MiXCR on the 5' RACE reads; one entry per CDR3 protein. The profile shows 510,000 or so distinct CDR3 sequences, around 15% of them singletons. These data were also reused for a study on yellow fever vaccine responses in identical twins.

The specimen sequenced was CD4+ T cells sorted from blood. These receptors all come from a woman between 18 and 29 years old in good health. CDR3s include the opening cysteine and the closing phenylalanine or tryptophan. D genes are given only for firm matches. The size field is filled for only some rows; it gives once, few, many or a size class.

>TRBJ2-2|TRBV7-2|-|13|many
TGTGCCAGCAGCTTCTTGAACACCGGGGAGCTGTTTTTT
CASSFLNTGELFF
>TRBJ2-5|TRBV4-1|-|15|few
TGCGCCAGCAGCCAAGATAAGAGGACAGTGGAGACCCAGTACTTC
CASSQDKRTVETQYF
>TRBJ2-5|TRBV28|TRBD2|17|-
TGTGCCAGCAGTTTCTTGAGCGGGGCTGGGATACAAGAGACCCAGTACTTC
CASSFLSGAGIQETQYF
>TRBJ2-3|TRBV28|TRBD2|16|-
TGTGCCAGTGGGACTAGCGGGGGTTATGGCACAGATACGCAGTATTTT
CASGTSGGYGTDTQYF
>TRBJ2-1|TRBV10-3|-|14|-
TGTGCCATCGCACAGCGGAGCTCCTACAATGAGCAGTTCTTC
CAIAQRSSYNEQFF
>TRBJ2-3|TRBV5-1|-|15|-
TGCGCCAGCAGCTTGTCAAGAGCGGACACAGATACGCAGTATTTT
CASSLSRADTDTQYF
>TRBJ2-2|TRBV9|-|11|few
TGTGCCAGCAGCGGGGCCCGGGAGCTGTTTTTT
CASSGARELFF
>TRBJ1-1|TRBV5-1|-|14|many
TGCGCCAGCACGGTGTTTGGATTTAACACTGAAGCTTTCTTT
CASTVFGFNTEAFF
>TRBJ2-7|TRBV7-6|-|14|-
TGTGCCAGCAGCACCAGGGACAACCGGCGGGAGCAGTACTTC
CASSTRDNRREQYF
>TRBJ2-7|TRBV5-5|TRBD2|15|few
TGTGCCAGCAGCTTGGTGCTAGCGGGATGGCACGAGCAGTACTTC
CASSLVLAGWHEQYF
>TRBJ2-2|TRBV9|TRBD2|15|few
TGTGCCAGCAGCGTAGCTAGCGGGGGGGTACGGGAGCTGTTTTTT
CASSVASGGVRELFF
>TRBJ2-3|TRBV28|TRBD1|19|-
TGTGCCAGCACTCCTCTCTATGATGTACAGGGGAAATTCACAGATACGCAGTATTTT
CASTPLYDVQGKFTDTQYF
>TRBJ2-6|TRBV6-1|TRBD1|15|few
TGTGCCGCCAAAGACAGGGGCACTGGGGCCAACGTCCTGACTTTC
CAAKDRGTGANVLTF
>TRBJ1-1|TRBV6-1|TRBD1|14|few
TGTGCCAGCAGTACAGGACAGGGTTACACTGAAGCTTTCTTT
CASSTGQGYTEAFF
>TRBJ1-1|TRBV5-1|-|13|-
TGCGCCAGCAGCTTGGGTATCATAACTGAAGCTTTCTTT
CASSLGIITEAFF
>TRBJ2-4|TRBV12-3/TRBV12-4|-|16|few
TGTGCCACCGCTCCCAGTCGGGGGATAGCCAAAAACATTCAGTACTTC
CATAPSRGIAKNIQYF
>TRBJ1-3|TRBV28|-|13|few
TGTGCCAGCACGGGGGGGAGTCGAAACACCATATATTTT
CASTGGSRNTIYF
>TRBJ2-1|TRBV20-1|TRBD2|17|few
TGCAGTGCTAGAGGGAAAGGGACTAGCGGGGGATACAATGAGCAGTTCTTC
CSARGKGTSGGYNEQFF
>TRBJ2-1|TRBV29-1|-|10|once
TGCAGCGCCCGTGAGGTGGAGCAGTTCTTC
CSAREVEQFF
>TRBJ2-2|TRBV12-3/TRBV12-4|TRBD1|15|few
TGTGCCAGCAGCTCCGGGACAGGGTTCGGCGGGGAGCTGTTTTTT
CASSSGTGFGGELFF
>TRBJ2-4|TRBV6-1|-|14|-
TGTGCCAGCAGTATAGGGAGAGCCAAAAACATTCAGTACTTC
CASSIGRAKNIQYF
>TRBJ2-7|TRBV6-1|TRBD1|14|-
TGTGCCAGCAGTGCTGTCAGGGGGCCCTACGAGCAGTACTTC
CASSAVRGPYEQYF
>TRBJ2-7|TRBV6-1|-|14|few
TGTGCCAGCAGGCAGGACTACGGCTCCTACGAGCAGTACTTC
CASRQDYGSYEQYF
>TRBJ2-1|TRBV9|TRBD1|15|few
TGTGCCAGCAGCGTGTCTGACCGGACAGGGAATGAGCAGTTCTTC
CASSVSDRTGNEQFF
>TRBJ1-1|TRBV9|-|13|few
TGTGCCAGCAGCGTCGCCCTGAGAACTGAAGCTTTCTTT
CASSVALRTEAFF
>TRBJ2-4|TRBV6-2/TRBV6-3|-|15|few
TGTGCCAGCAGCCCCAGGGGGGGGGCTCAAGACATTCAGTACTTC
CASSPRGGAQDIQYF
>TRBJ2-5|TRBV25-1|-|16|-
TGTGCCAGCAGGGTACGACCCTCACGCGCGCAAGAGACCCAGTACTTC
CASRVRPSRAQETQYF
>TRBJ1-2|TRBV12-3/TRBV12-4|-|14|-
TGTGCCAGCAGTCCTCAGAGAGAGTTCTATGGCTACACCTTC
CASSPQREFYGYTF
>TRBJ1-1|TRBV14|-|13|few
TGTGCCAGCAGCCAAACAGGCGACCGGGGAGCTTTCTTT
CASSQTGDRGAFF
>TRBJ2-1|TRBV7-3|TRBD2|18|-
TGTGCCAGCAGCTTTTCGGCTAGCGGGAGGTATTCCTACAATGAGCAGTTCTTC
CASSFSASGRYSYNEQFF
>TRBJ1-5|TRBV24-1|-|14|few
TGTGCCACTGTGGGACGGATTGTAGATCAGCCCCAGCATTTT
CATVGRIVDQPQHF
>TRBJ1-4|TRBV11-3|-|15|-
TGTGCCAGCAGCCCGGACATGTTTACTAATGAAAAACTGTTTTTT
CASSPDMFTNEKLFF
>TRBJ2-3|TRBV2|TRBD2|17|-
TGTGCCAGCAGGCCGACTTATCTAGCGGAGCGCACAGATACGCAGTATTTT
CASRPTYLAERTDTQYF
>TRBJ2-1|TRBV6-1|TRBD2|15|-
TGTGCCAGCAGTGAAGCGAGGGCGGGGGACAATGAGCAGTTCTTC
CASSEARAGDNEQFF
>TRBJ2-7|TRBV29-1|TRBD1|14|few
TGCAGCGCTCGCCCGGACAGGGGTTCCTACGAGCAGTACTTC
CSARPDRGSYEQYF
>TRBJ1-6|TRBV6-6|-|13|few
TGTGCCACTCGACAGAGTCAAGGGACACCCCTCCACTTT
CATRQSQGTPLHF
>TRBJ2-5|TRBV20-1|-|12|-
TGCAGTGCTAGCCCCACTTCAGAGACCCAGTACTTC
CSASPTSETQYF
>TRBJ1-1|TRBV11-2|-|15|-
TGTGCCAGCAGCTTATTTGGGGGTATGAACACTGAAGCTTTCTTT
CASSLFGGMNTEAFF
>TRBJ1-3|TRBV7-8|-|15|many
TGTGCCAGCAGCTTATCAGACAACTCTGGAAACACCATATATTTT
CASSLSDNSGNTIYF
>TRBJ1-2|TRBV2|-|11|-
TGTGCCAGCAGTGCTGAATATGGCTACACCTTC
CASSAEYGYTF
>TRBJ1-6|TRBV25-1|-|18|few
TGTGCCAGCAGTGAATACCGAGACAGGAACCCCTATAATTCACCCCTCCACTTT
CASSEYRDRNPYNSPLHF
>TRBJ1-4|TRBV15|-|15|-
TGTGCCACCAGGTTGGATGGGGCAGCTAATGAAAAACTGTTTTTT
CATRLDGAANEKLFF
>TRBJ1-4|TRBV6-5|-|15|-
TGTGCCAGCAGTTACGTCCGGACCCTTAATGAAAAACTGTTTTTT
CASSYVRTLNEKLFF
>TRBJ2-3|TRBV3-1|TRBD2|18|few
TGTGCCAGCAGCTTAGGTGGACTAGCGGGGCCGACCACAGATACGCAGTATTTT
CASSLGGLAGPTTDTQYF
>TRBJ2-3|TRBV7-2|-|16|-
TGTGCCAGCAACCTTGACGCCTTCTTTATCACAGATACGCAGTATTTT
CASNLDAFFITDTQYF
>TRBJ2-1|TRBV10-3|-|15|few
TGTGCCATCAGTGACTCGAAGAGCTCCTACAATGAGCAGTTCTTC
CAISDSKSSYNEQFF
>TRBJ2-3|TRBV6-1|-|16|few
TGTGCCAGCAGTGCCAAAGGGGGAGAAAGCACAGATACGCAGTATTTT
CASSAKGGESTDTQYF
>TRBJ2-5|TRBV5-1|TRBD1|13|many
TGCGCCAGCAGCTTACGACAGGGTGAGACCCAGTACTTC
CASSLRQGETQYF
>TRBJ2-2|TRBV7-8|-|17|-
TGTGCCAGCAGCCCTCGTACACCCACGAAAAACACCGGGGAGCTGTTTTTT
CASSPRTPTKNTGELFF
>TRBJ2-1|TRBV27|-|14|few
TGTGCCAGCAGTTTCAGGGTAGGGGCCAATGAGCAGTTCTTC
CASSFRVGANEQFF
>TRBJ1-1|TRBV28|-|13|-
TGTGCCAGTATTCGACCCGTAGGCACTGAAGCTTTCTTT
CASIRPVGTEAFF
>TRBJ2-3|TRBV12-5|-|15|-
TGTGCTAGTGGTCGGGACTTTCAACCCCAAGATACGCAGTATTTT
CASGRDFQPQDTQYF
>TRBJ1-1|TRBV18|-|16|many
TGTGCCAGCTCACCACCGACGAGCCCCCAGAACACTGAAGCTTTCTTT
CASSPPTSPQNTEAFF